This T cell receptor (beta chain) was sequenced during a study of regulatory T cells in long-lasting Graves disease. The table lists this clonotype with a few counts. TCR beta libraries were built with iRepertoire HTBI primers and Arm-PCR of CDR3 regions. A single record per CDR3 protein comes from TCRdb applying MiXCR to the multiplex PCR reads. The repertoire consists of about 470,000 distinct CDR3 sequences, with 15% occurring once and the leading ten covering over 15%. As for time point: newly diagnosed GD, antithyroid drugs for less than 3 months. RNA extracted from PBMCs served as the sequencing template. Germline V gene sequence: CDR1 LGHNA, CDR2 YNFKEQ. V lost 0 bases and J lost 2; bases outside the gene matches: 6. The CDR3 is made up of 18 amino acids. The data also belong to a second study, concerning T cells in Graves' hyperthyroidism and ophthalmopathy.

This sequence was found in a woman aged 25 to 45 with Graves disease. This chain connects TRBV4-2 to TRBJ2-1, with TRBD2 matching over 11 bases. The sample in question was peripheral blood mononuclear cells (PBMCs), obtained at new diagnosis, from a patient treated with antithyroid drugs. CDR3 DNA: TGTGCCAGCAGCCAAGAAGTGGGGGGACTAGCGGCCTACAATGAGCAGTTCTTC. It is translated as CASSQEVGGLAAYNEQFF.